The T cell receptor (beta chain) described here comes from a study of CD8+CD57+ T cells in acquired aplastic anemia. The authors sequenced patients whose flow cytometry had shown CD8+CD57+ cell expansion. Among the patients, all had severe acquired aplastic anemia. Blood samples were obtained from patients who had received no prior therapy. Genomic DNA served as template for TCR beta VDJ and CDR3 profiling. TCRdb independently ran MiXCR on the reads; one entry per CDR3 protein. The table lists 200,000 to 300,000 distinct CDR3 sequences, 45% to 50% of them singletons, with roughly 8% in the top ten. The sample comprised sorted CD4+, CD8+, or CD8+CD57+ T cells (not recorded which) from PBMCs. This TCR derives from a human donor with aplastic anemia.

The CDR3 bases are TGTGCCACCAGTGTGGGAGATACCGGGGAGCTGTTTTTT. It codes for CATSVGDTGELFF. The rearrangement joins TRBV24-1 to TRBJ2-2; the D gene is possibly TRBD2 (5 bases). Per germline, CDR1 KGHDR and CDR2 SFDVKD. V lost 5 bases, J lost 5 bases, and 8 bases lay in between. CDR3 length: 13 residues.